The entry below gives a single T cell receptor beta chain sequence along with its context. Its antigen remains unknown. This specimen comes from a study of OX40 agonist ivuxolimab in advanced cancers. Looking at the study overall: In this cohort, patients received ivuxolimab, an agonistic anti-OX40 (CD134) antibody. Partial responses were achieved by three patients, of whom one had hepatocellular carcinoma and two had cutaneous melanoma. Study-level points and caveats: With doses of 0.1-3.0 mg/kg, partial responders showed among the lowest clonal expansion. There were, on average, more expanded clones in CD8+ T cells than in CD4+.

Clones were read by immunoSEQ multiplex PCR, and TCRdb kept only the in-frame ones, dropping some. Of approximately 30,000 clones in the sample, about four fifths were seen once. Per the germline V gene, CDR1 is SGHRS and CDR2 is YFSETQ. There are 14 residues in the CDR3. Trimming took 2 bases from V and 5 from J, leaving 14 bases between them. This sequence joins TRBV5-1 and TRBJ2-7; possible D gene TRBD1, 5 bases. This TCR was recovered from an adult with an advanced solid tumor such as melanoma, head and neck, liver or kidney cancer. The sequencing used CD4+ or CD8+ T cells sorted from blood, collected in a trial of the OX40 agonist ivuxolimab. The CDR3 region has the DNA TGCGCCAGCAGCTTTACAGGCCTAAGGGACGAGCAGTACTTC. It yields the protein CASSFTGLRDEQYF.